This entry is about one TCR beta chain. Per the original data handling: Amplification with reference gene primers provided the estimates of nucleated cell counts. TCRdb's copy holds only in-frame clones and misses some; the assay was immunoSEQ multiplex PCR. V, J and clone size are those of that table, while D and trimming were read from the DNA. Among more than 65,000 clones listed, approximately 79% were seen once. These data are taken from a study of blood T cell repertoires in COVID-19. Background on the study: Sources were T cells, B-cell-depleted T cells, or PBMCs; the material itself was cDNA or gDNA.

CDR1 and CDR2 from the germline V gene are KGHSH and LQKENI. The CDR3 extends over 14 amino acids. V shed 0 bases and J shed 2 bases, with 8 bases lying between them. The genes are TRBV18 and TRBJ2-7; D may be TRBD2 (5 bases). This sequence was found in a woman aged 60-75 years with acute or convalescent COVID-19. The sequencing input was peripheral blood. The CDR3 bases are TGTGCCAGCTCACCACCAGAGGGAACCTACGAGCAGTACTTC. Translating it yields CASSPPEGTYEQYF.